This T cell receptor beta chain derives from a study of blood T cell repertoires in COVID-19. Study overall: Acute and convalescent COVID-19 samples came from the United States, Italy and Spain. The cDNA or gDNA used as material had been derived from T cells, B-cell-depleted T cells, or PBMCs.

Per the authors' pipeline: Amplification from reference gene primers served as the basis for estimated nucleated cell counts. TCRdb's table, derived via immunoSEQ multiplex PCR, lists solely in-frame clones and lacks some. V and J calls and clone size are as listed in that table; D and trimming were resolved from the DNA. Altogether under 400,000 clones are present, nearly 90% being singletons, with the ten largest covering roughly 6.8%. CDR1 is MDHEN, CDR2 SYDVKM, per germline. The length of the CDR3 is 15 residues. The ends were cut back, 7 bases at V and 5 bases at J, with 18 bases in the middle. The chain employs TRBV28 and TRBJ1-5; tentatively, D is TRBD1 (5 bases). Material: peripheral blood. The clonotype originates from a man younger than 35 with active or convalescent COVID-19. CDR3: CASTLGGQGDQPQHF. The CDR3 DNA reads as TGTGCCAGCACCTTAGGTGGGCAGGGTGATCAGCCCCAGCATTTT.